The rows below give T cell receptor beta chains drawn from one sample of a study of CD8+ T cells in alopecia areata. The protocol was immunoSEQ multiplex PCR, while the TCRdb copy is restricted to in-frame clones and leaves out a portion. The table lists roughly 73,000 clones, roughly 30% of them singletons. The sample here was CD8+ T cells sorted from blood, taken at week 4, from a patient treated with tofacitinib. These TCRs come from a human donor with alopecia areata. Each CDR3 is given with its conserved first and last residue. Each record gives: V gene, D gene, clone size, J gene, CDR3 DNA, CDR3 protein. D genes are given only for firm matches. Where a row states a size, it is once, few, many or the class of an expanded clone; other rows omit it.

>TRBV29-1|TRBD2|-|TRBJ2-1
TGCAGCGTTGCTGGCGGGAGGTCCAATGAGCAGTTCTTC
CSVAGGRSNEQFF
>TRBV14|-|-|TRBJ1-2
TGTGCCAGCAGCCCCCAGGGGCGCTATGGCTACACCTTC
CASSPQGRYGYTF
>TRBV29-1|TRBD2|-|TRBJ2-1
TGCAGCGTTGAAGATAGCGGGGGGAGCTCCTACAATGAGCAGTTCTTC
CSVEDSGGSSYNEQFF
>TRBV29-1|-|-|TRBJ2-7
TGCAGCGTTGAAACTGGCGACAGGGGAGGGGAGCAGTACTTC
CSVETGDRGGEQYF
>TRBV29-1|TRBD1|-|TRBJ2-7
TGCAGCGTTGAAACAGGGGGCAAGCAGTACTTC
CSVETGGKQYF
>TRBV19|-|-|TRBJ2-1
TGTGCCAGTTCCTTGGGAGACTCCTACAATGAGCAGTTCTTC
CASSLGDSYNEQFF
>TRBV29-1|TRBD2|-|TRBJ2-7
TGCAGCATCTGGGGGTGGGCTAGCGGATCCTACGAGCAGTACTTC
CSIWGWASGSYEQYF
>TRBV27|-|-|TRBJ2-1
TGTGCCAGCAGTTTATCCGTCGACAATGAGCAGTTCTTC
CASSLSVDNEQFF
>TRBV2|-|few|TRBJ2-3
TGTGCCAGCCTACAGGATTCTAGCACAGATACGCAGTATTTT
CASLQDSSTDTQYF
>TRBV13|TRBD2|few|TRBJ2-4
TGTGCCAGCAGCCCGCTAGCGGGAGGGCGGAACATTCAGTACTTC
CASSPLAGGRNIQYF
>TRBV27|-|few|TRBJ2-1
TGTGCCAGCAGTTTAGGGACCTCAGGGTACAATGAGCAGTTCTTC
CASSLGTSGYNEQFF
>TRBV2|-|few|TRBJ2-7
TGTGCCACCCTGGGCAGGGGCTACGAGCAGTACTTC
CATLGRGYEQYF
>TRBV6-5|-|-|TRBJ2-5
TGTGCCAGCAGTTCCTGGACCGAACAAGAGACCCAGTACTTC
CASSSWTEQETQYF
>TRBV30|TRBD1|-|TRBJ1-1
TGTGCCTGGGGCCCCGGGACAGTCAACACTGAAGCTTTCTTT
CAWGPGTVNTEAFF
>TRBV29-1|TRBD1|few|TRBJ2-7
TGCAGCGTTGAGGCGACAGGGGACTCCTACGAGCAGTACTTC
CSVEATGDSYEQYF
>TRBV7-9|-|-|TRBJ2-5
TGTGCCAGCAGCTTAGTCCCTTATGGGGGAGGAGAGACCCAGTACTTC
CASSLVPYGGGETQYF
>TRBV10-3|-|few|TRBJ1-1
TGTGCCATCAGTCCAAGGACGGTAAACACTGAAGCTTTCTTT
CAISPRTVNTEAFF
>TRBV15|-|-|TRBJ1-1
TGTGCCACCAGCAGAGATAGGGGCCATACGGGGGAAGCTTTCTTT
CATSRDRGHTGEAFF